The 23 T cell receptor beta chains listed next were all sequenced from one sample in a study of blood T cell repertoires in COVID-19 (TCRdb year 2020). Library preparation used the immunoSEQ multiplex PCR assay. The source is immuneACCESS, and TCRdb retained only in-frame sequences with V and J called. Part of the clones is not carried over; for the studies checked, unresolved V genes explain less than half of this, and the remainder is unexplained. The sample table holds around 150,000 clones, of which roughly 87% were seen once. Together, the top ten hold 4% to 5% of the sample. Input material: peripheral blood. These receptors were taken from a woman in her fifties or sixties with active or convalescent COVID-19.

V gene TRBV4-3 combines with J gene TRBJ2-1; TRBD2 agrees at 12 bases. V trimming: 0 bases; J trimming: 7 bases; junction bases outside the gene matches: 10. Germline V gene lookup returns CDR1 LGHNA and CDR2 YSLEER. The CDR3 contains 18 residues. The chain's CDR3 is CASSQDFASGGAGNEQFF. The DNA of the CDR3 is TGCGCCAGCAGCCAAGATTTTGCTAGCGGGGGGGCTGGGAATGAGCAGTTCTTC.

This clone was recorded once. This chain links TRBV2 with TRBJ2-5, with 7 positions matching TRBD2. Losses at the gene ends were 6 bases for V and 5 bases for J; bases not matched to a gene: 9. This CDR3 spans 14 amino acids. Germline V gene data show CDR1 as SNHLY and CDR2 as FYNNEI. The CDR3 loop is CASRLGGGQETQYF. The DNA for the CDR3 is TGTGCCAGCAGACTGGGGGGGGGTCAGGAGACCCAGTACTTC. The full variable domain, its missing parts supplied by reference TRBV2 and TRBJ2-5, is EPEVTQTPSHQVTQMGQEVILRCVPISNHLYFYWYRQILGQKVEFLVSFYNNEISEKSEIFDDQFSVERPDGSNFTLKIRSTKLEDSAMYFCASRLGGGQETQYFGPGTRLLVL.

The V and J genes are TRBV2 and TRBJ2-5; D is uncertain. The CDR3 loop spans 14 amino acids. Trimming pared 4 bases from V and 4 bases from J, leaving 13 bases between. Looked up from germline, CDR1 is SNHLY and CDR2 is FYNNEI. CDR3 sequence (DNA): TGTGCCAGCAGTGGCACTTTATTCCGAGAGACCCAGTACTTC. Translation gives CASSGTLFRETQYF.

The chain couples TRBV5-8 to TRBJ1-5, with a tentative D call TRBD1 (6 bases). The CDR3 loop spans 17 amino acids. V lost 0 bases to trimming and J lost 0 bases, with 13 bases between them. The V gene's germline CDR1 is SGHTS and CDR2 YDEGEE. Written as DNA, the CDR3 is TGTGCCAGCAGCTTGGCCAAGGACAGCGATAGCAATCAGCCCCAGCATTTT. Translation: CASSLAKDSDSNQPQHF.

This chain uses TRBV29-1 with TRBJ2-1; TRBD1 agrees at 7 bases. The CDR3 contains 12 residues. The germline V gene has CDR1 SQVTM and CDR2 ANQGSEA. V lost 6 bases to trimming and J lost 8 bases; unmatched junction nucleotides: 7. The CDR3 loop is CSVIGQVDEQFF. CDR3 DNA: TGCAGCGTCATTGGACAGGTAGATGAGCAGTTCTTC.

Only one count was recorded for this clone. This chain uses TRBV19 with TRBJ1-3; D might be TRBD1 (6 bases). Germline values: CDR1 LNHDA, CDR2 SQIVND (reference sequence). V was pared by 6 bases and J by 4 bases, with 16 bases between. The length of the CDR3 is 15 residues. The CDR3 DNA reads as TGTGCCAGTAGCAGAGAACAGGGAATCGGAAACACCATATATTTT. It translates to CASSREQGIGNTIYF.

CDR3 sequence (DNA): TGTGCCAGCAGCGGACAGCGCTCTGGAAACACCATATATTTT. As protein: CASSGQRSGNTIYF. This chain uses TRBV7-2 with TRBJ1-3; D might be TRBD1 (6 bases). The germline gives CDR1 SGHTA, CDR2 FQGNSA. Trimming stripped 5 bases from V and 0 bases from J, with 8 bases between. The CDR3 spans 14 residues.

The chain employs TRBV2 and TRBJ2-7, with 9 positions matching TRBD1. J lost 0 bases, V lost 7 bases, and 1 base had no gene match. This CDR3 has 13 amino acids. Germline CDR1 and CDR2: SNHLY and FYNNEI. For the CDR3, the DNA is TGTGCCAGCACGACAGGGGGCTCCTACGAGCAGTACTTC. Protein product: CASTTGGSYEQYF.

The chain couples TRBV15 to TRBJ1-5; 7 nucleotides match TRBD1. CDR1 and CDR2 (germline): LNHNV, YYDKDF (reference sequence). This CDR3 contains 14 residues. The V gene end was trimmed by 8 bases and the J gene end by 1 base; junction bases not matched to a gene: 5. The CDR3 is CATRGQLSNQPQHF. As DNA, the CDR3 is TGTGCCACCCGGGGACAGTTAAGCAATCAGCCCCAGCATTTT.

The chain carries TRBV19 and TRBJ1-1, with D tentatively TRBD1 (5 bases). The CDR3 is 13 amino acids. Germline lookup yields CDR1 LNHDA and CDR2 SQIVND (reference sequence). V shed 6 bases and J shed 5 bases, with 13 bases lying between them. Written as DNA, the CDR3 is TGTGCCAGTAGGCAGGGTGGATTAACTGAAGCTTTCTTT. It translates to CASRQGGLTEAFF.

DNA of the CDR3: TGTGCCAGCAGCTTCCCTCACCAAGAGACCCAGTACTTC. It specifies CASSFPHQETQYF. The rearrangement links TRBV5-5 to TRBJ2-5; D unclear. V was shortened by 2 bases and J by 0 bases, with 5 bases between the two germline ends. The V gene's germline CDR1 is SGHKS and CDR2 YYEKEE (reference sequence). CDR3 length: 13 amino acids.

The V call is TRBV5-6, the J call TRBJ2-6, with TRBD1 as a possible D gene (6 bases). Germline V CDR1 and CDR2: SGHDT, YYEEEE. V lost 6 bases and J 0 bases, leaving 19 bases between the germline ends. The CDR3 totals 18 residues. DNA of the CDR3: TGTGCCAGCACTATTAACAGGGTAGACCTCTCTGGGGCCAACGTCCTGACTTTC. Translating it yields CASTINRVDLSGANVLTF. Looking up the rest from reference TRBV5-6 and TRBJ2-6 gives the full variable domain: DAGVTQSPTHLIKTRGQQVTLRCSPKSGHDTVSWYQQALGQGPQFIFQYYEEEERQRGNFPDRFSGHQFPNYSSELNVNALLLGDSALYLCASTINRVDLSGANVLTFGAGSRLTVL.

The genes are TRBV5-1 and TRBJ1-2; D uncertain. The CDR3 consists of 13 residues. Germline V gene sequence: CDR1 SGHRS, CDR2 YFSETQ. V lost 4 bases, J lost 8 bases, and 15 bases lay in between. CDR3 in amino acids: CASSPNPDTGYTF. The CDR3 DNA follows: TGCGCCAGCAGCCCCAACCCTGACACCGGCTACACCTTC.

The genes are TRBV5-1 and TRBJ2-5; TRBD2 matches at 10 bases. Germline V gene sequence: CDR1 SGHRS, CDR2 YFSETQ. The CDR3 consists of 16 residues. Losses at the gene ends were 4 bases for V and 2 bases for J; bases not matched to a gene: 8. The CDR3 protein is CASSPYSGGSQETQYF. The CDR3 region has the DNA TGCGCCAGCAGCCCCTATAGCGGGGGGTCTCAAGAGACCCAGTACTTC.

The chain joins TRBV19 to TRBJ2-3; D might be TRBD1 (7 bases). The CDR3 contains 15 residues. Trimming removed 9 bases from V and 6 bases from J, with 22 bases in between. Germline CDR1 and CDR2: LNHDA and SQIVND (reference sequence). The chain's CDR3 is CASMKGGRGIDTQYF. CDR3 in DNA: TGTGCCAGCATGAAGGGGGGCAGGGGGATTGATACGCAGTATTTT.

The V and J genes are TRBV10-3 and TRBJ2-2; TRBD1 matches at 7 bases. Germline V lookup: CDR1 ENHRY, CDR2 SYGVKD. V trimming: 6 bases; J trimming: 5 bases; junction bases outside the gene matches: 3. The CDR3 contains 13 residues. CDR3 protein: CAIRETGTGELFF. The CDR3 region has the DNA TGTGCCATCAGGGAGACAGGGACCGGGGAGCTGTTTTTT.

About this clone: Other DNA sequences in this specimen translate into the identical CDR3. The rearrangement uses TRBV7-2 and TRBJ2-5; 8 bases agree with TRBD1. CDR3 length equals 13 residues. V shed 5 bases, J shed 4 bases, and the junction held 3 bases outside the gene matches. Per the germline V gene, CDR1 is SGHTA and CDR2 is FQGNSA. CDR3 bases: TGTGCCAGCAGCAGAGACAGGGGAGAGACCCAGTACTTC. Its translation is CASSRDRGETQYF.

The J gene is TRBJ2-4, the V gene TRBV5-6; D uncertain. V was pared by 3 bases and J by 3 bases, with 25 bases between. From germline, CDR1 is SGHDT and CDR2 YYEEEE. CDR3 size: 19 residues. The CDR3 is CASSSEILGSDAIKNIQYF. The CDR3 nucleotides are TGTGCCAGCAGCTCAGAGATTTTGGGCTCAGACGCGATCAAAAACATTCAGTACTTC.

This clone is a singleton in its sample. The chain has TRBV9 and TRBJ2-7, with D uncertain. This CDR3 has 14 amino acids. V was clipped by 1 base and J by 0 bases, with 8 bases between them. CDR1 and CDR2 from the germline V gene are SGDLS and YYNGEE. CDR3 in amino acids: CASSVNTHSYEQYF. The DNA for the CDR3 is TGTGCCAGCAGCGTAAACACCCACTCCTACGAGCAGTACTTC. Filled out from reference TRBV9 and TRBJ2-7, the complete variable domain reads DSGVTQTPKHLITATGQRVTLRCSPRSGDLSVYWYQQSLDQGLQFLIQYYNGEERAKGNILERFSAQQFPDLHSELNLSSLELGDSALYFCASSVNTHSYEQYFGPGTRLTVT.

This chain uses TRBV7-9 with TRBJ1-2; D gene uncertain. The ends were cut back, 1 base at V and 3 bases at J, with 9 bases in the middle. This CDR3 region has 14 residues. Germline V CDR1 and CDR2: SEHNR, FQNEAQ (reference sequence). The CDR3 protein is CASSLEPNDYGYTF. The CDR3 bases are TGTGCCAGCAGCTTAGAGCCCAACGACTATGGCTACACCTTC.

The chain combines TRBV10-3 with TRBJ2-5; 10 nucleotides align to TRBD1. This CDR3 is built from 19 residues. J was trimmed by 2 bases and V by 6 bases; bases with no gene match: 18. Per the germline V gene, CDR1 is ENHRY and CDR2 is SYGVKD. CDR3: CAIRPGTGDPAGTQETQYF. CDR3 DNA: TGTGCCATCAGACCCGGGACAGGGGACCCAGCGGGTACGCAAGAGACCCAGTACTTC.

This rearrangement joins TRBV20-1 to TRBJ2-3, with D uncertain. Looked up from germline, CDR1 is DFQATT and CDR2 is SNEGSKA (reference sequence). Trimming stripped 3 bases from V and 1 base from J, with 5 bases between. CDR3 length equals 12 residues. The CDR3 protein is CSASFGTDTQYF. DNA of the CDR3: TGCAGTGCTAGTTTCGGCACAGATACGCAGTATTTT.

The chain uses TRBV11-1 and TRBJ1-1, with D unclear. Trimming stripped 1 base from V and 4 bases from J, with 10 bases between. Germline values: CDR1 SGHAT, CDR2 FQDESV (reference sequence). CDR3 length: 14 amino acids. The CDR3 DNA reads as TGTGCCAGCAGCTTAGATGGCGGCCGCACTGAAGCTTTCTTT. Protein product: CASSLDGGRTEAFF. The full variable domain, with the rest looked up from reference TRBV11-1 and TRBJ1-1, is EAEVAQSPRYKITEKSQAVAFWCDPISGHATLYWYRQILGQGPELLVQFQDESVVDDSQLPKDRFSAERLKGVDSTLKIQPAELGDSAMYLCASSLDGGRTEAFFGQGTRLTVV.